This TCR beta chain appears in the sequencing data of a study of shared clonotypes between healthy human individuals. V lost 0 bases and J lost 0, with 11 bases in between. Per the germline V gene, CDR1 is LNHNV and CDR2 is YYDKDF (reference sequence). This CDR3 region has 16 residues. General study results and limits: Naive CD4 clonotypes were shared across several donors at about 5.3%.

A note on this clone: Its antigen is still unknown.

TCRdb keeps only in-frame clones here, not all; method: immunoSEQ multiplex PCR. The repertoire holds roughly 1.5 million clones, with approximately 98% as singletons. What was sequenced was naive CD4+ T cells sorted from blood. Subset: CD45RA+ positively selected. The TCR comes from a man younger than 40 in good health. The gene calls are TRBV15 and TRBJ1-2; D gene uncertain. The CDR3 loop is CATSRDPTTANYGYTF. CDR3 sequence (DNA): TGTGCCACCAGCAGAGATCCCACGACGGCTAACTATGGCTACACCTTC.